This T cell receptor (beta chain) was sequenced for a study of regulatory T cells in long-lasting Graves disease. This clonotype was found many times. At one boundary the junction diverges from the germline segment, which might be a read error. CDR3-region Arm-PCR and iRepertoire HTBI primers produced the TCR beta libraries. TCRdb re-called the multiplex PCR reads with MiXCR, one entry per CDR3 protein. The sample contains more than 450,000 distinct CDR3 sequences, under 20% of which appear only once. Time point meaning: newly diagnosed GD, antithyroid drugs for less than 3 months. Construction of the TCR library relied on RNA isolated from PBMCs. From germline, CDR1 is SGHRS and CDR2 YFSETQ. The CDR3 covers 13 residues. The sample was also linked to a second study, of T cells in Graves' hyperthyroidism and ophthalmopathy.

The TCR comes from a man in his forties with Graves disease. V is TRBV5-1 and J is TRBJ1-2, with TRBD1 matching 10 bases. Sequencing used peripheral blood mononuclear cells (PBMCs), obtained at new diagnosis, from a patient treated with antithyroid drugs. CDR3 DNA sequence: TGTGCCAGCAGCTTGGGGACAGGGGAAGGCTACACCTTC. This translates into CASSLGTGEGYTF.